The T cell receptor beta chain described here comes from a study of blood T cells in healthy people across ages. Study-wide results and limits: It was not known whether donors were CMV positive (a possible confounder of expanded clonotype changes).

Germline values: CDR1 DFQATT, CDR2 SNEGSKA (reference sequence). Losses at the gene ends were 5 bases for V and 0 bases for J; bases not matched to a gene: 7. This CDR3 contains 14 residues. Combining a sample-barcoded 5' primer with a J-beta primer mix, a second PCR ran for 7 to 11 cycles. MiXCR was run by TCRdb on the 5' RACE reads, yielding one entry per CDR3 protein. The sample includes over 1,500,000 distinct CDR3 sequences, about 50% seen only once; the top ten take approximately 2%. About this clonotype itself: Its target is not known.

The V and J genes are TRBV20-1 and TRBJ2-7; 7 nucleotides line up with TRBD2. The sequencing sample was made of blood. This TCR came from a woman aged 40-49 years in good health. CDR3 in amino acids: CSALPGRGSYEQYF. Here the CDR3 DNA reads TGCAGTGCTCTACCTGGGAGGGGCTCCTACGAGCAGTACTTC.